This T cell receptor (beta chain) was sequenced in a study of tumor-infiltrating lymphocytes in localized non-small cell lung cancer. The wider study: From each patient, both tumor and uninvolved lung, non-adjacent to tumor, were sampled. Notes on the study in general: TCRbeta sequencing showed higher T cell infiltration in tumors than uninvolved lung. TCR sequencing covered a subset of patients with enough tissue.

Clones were read by immunoSEQ multiplex PCR, and TCRdb kept only the in-frame ones, dropping some. The table lists roughly 5,800 clones, around 60% of them singletons. Notes on this clone: The antigen remains unidentified.

This receptor was taken from a human donor with non-small cell lung cancer. Sequencing used uninvolved lung tissue not adjacent to the tumor.

The CDR3 sequence: CSVEDSGSGSEAFF. The CDR3 DNA reads TGCAGCGTTGAAGATAGTGGATCGGGCTCTGAAGCTTTCTTT. This chain connects TRBV29-1 to TRBJ1-1; D remains ambiguous. The V gene lost 0 bases and the J gene lost 6 bases, with 14 bases spanning the gap. This CDR3 is built from 14 residues. The germline V gene has CDR1 SQVTM and CDR2 ANQGSEA.